This entry describes one T cell receptor beta chain. The germline gives CDR1 GTSNPN, CDR2 SVGIG (reference sequence). The CDR3 loop spans 13 amino acids. V was cut by 3 bases and J by 7 bases, with 15 bases left in between. This sample stems from a study of T cell changes during pregnancy in multiple sclerosis. The table came from immunoSEQ multiplex PCR; TCRdb's copy has only in-frame clones and leaves some out. Among 75,000 to 80,000 clones listed, around 93% were seen once. This receptor was identified in a female donor in good health, enrolled as a control in a pregnancy study. This chain connects TRBV30 to TRBJ1-2, with a possible D match to TRBD1 (5 bases). Specimen: peripheral blood, collected in the second trimester of pregnancy. CDR3 residues: CAWSRPGEGGYTF. The CDR3 nucleotides read TGTGCCTGGAGCCGACCGGGGGAGGGTGGCTACACCTTC.